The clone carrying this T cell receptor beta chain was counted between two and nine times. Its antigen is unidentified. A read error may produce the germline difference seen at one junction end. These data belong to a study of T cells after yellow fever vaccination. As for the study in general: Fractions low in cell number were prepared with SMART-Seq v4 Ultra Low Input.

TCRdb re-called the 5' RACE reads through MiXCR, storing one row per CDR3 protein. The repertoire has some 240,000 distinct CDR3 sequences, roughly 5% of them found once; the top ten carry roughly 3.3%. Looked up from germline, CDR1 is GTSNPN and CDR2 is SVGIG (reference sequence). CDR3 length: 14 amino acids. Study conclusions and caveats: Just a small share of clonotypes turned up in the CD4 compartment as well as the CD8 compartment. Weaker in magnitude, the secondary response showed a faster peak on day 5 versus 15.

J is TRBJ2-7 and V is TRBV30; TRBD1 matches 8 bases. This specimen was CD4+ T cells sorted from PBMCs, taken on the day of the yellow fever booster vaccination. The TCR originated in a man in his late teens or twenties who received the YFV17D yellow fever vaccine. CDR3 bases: TGTGCCTGGAGTGTACGGTCCTCCGGGACAGGCCCGCTTTTC. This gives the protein CAWSVRSSGTGPLF.